The subject of this entry is one T cell receptor (beta chain). Its target is not known. The sample belongs to a study of CD8+CD57+ T cells in acquired aplastic anemia. Overall study context: The mean DNA yield obtained from sorted CD4+ and CD8+ cells came to approximately 3.2 ug.

Study outcomes and limitations: Roughly 30 CD8+ CDR3 sequences occurred in both the patients and the controls. Simpson's diversity of CD8+ cells was not significantly different in patients compared with controls.

Between the trimmed V and J ends, which lost 2 bases and 6 bases, there was a span of 13 bases. Germline assignment: CDR1 SEHNR and CDR2 FQNEAQ (reference sequence). CDR3 length: 14 residues. Genomic DNA, the template, was used for profiling of the TCR beta VDJ and CDR3. TCRdb fed the reads into MiXCR, producing one record per CDR3 protein. The sample shows around 200,000 distinct CDR3 sequences, over 60% of them seen only once. This TCR was recovered from a human donor in good health. The sequenced sample consisted of sorted CD4+, CD8+, or CD8+CD57+ T cells (not recorded which) from PBMCs. The rearrangement uses TRBV7-9 and TRBJ1-2, with D uncertain. CDR3 sequence (DNA): TGTGCCAGCAGCTTATCTACGGTTACTGATGGCTACACCTTC. It is translated as CASSLSTVTDGYTF.